This T cell receptor (beta chain) was obtained from a study of response to subunit inactivated influenza vaccine. TCRdb recomputed calls from the RT-PCR reads with MiXCR, one row per CDR3 protein. This sample has around 500,000 distinct CDR3 sequences, with approximately 10% found just once. This clonotype appeared many times. V was clipped by 0 bases and J by 10 bases; unmatched bases: 3. Germline V gives CDR1 SGHDT, CDR2 YYEEEE. CDR3 length: 13 residues. This chain uses TRBV5-6 with TRBJ2-1; 8 positions agree with TRBD2. The sample consisted of PBMCs from blood, taken more than 35 days after vaccination. The source of this sequence is a man aged 45-65 years who received an inactivated influenza vaccine. CDR3: CASSLGGTREQFF. The CDR3 DNA is TGTGCCAGCAGCTTGGGCGGGACTAGGGAGCAGTTCTTC.